A selection of T cell receptor beta chains follows, all from one sample in a study of OX40 agonist ivuxolimab in advanced cancers. Profiling relied on immunoSEQ multiplex PCR, and the TCRdb table lists in-frame clones only, not all of them. The sample consists of some 100,000 clones, over 75% of them appearing once. The sample here was CD4+ or CD8+ T cells sorted from blood, taken in a trial of the OX40 agonist ivuxolimab. Receptor source: an adult with an advanced solid tumor such as melanoma, head and neck, liver or kidney cancer. The CDR3 runs from the conserved cysteine through the conserved F or W. The D gene is left open where the match is weak. Size values are once, few and many counts, or a class for expanded clones, and some rows have none.

V gene	J gene	D gene	clone size	CDR3 protein	CDR3 DNA
TRBV5-8	TRBJ1-2	NA	NA	CASSRKRGDGYTF	TGTGCCAGCAGTCGAAAGAGGGGAGATGGCTACACCTTC
TRBV6-1	TRBJ1-4	NA	NA	CASNPTTNEKLFF	TGTGCCAGCAATCCCACAACTAATGAAAAACTGTTTTTT
TRBV19	TRBJ2-3	NA	few	CASSTPAGGIAGAVDTQYF	TGTGCCAGTAGTACCCCCGCAGGGGGCATAGCGGGAGCCGTAGATACGCAGTATTTT
TRBV6-6	TRBJ1-5	NA	NA	CASSDPGGQPQHF	TGTGCCAGCAGCGATCCGGGGGGACAGCCCCAGCATTTT
TRBV2	TRBJ2-7	NA	NA	CASSESPWSYF	TGTGCCAGCAGTGAATCTCCCTGGAGTTACTTC
TRBV9	TRBJ2-2	NA	few	CASSVSTGELFF	TGTGCCAGCAGCGTAAGCACCGGGGAGCTGTTTTTT
TRBV5-1	TRBJ2-4	TRBD2	NA	CASSLELAANIQYF	TGCGCCAGCAGCTTGGAACTAGCGGCGAACATTCAGTACTTC
TRBV4-1	TRBJ2-7	TRBD2	NA	CASSLGLAASSPYEQYF	TGCGCCAGCAGCTTGGGACTAGCGGCCTCCTCCCCCTACGAGCAGTACTTC
TRBV5-6	TRBJ2-2	NA	once	CASSRGPVPGELFF	TGTGCCAGCAGCCGCGGACCTGTCCCCGGGGAGCTGTTTTTT
TRBV2	TRBJ2-7	NA	NA	CASNQGIDEQYF	TGTGCCAGCAATCAGGGGATCGACGAGCAGTACTTC
TRBV5-1	TRBJ2-5	NA	once	CASSIIQETQYF	TGCGCCAGCAGCATAATCCAAGAGACCCAGTACTTC
TRBV9	TRBJ2-1	TRBD2	NA	CASSLGATSGRNEQFF	TGTGCCAGCAGCTTAGGGGCGACTAGCGGGAGGAATGAGCAGTTCTTC
TRBV6-5	TRBJ2-1	TRBD2	NA	CASSYQASGIYEQFF	TGTGCCAGCAGTTACCAGGCTAGCGGGATCTATGAGCAGTTCTTC
TRBV28	TRBJ2-1	TRBD2	NA	CASSPPLAGISNEQFF	TGTGCCAGCAGCCCCCCCCTAGCGGGAATTAGCAATGAGCAGTTCTTC
TRBV6-5	TRBJ1-5	NA	few	CASSYSFRRPQHF	TGTGCCAGCAGTTACTCATTCCGGAGGCCCCAGCATTTT
TRBV6-5	TRBJ2-7	TRBD1	NA	CASTRDRLAYEQYF	TGTGCCAGCACCCGGGACAGGCTAGCCTACGAGCAGTACTTC
TRBV12-5	TRBJ2-7	TRBD2	NA	CASGLTSVGGEQYF	TGTGCTAGTGGTTTGACTAGCGTTGGCGGCGAGCAGTACTTC
TRBV18	TRBJ1-5	TRBD1	NA	CASSPPGGTAYQPQHF	TGTGCCAGCTCACCACCGGGTGGGACAGCTTATCAGCCCCAGCATTTT
TRBV18	TRBJ2-7	NA	once	CASSPKSSPLSYEQYF	TGTGCCAGCTCACCGAAATCTAGTCCCCTCTCCTACGAGCAGTACTTC
TRBV5-1	TRBJ2-3	TRBD2	NA	CASSLGLAATDTQYF	TGCGCCAGCAGCTTAGGACTAGCGGCCACAGATACGCAGTATTTT
TRBV28	TRBJ1-5	TRBD1	NA	CASSPSGGPRQPQHF	TGTGCCAGCAGTCCATCAGGGGGACCAAGGCAGCCCCAGCATTTT
TRBV6-1	TRBJ2-7	TRBD2	NA	CASSGKSSGTSGSAYEQYF	TGTGCCAGCAGTGGCAAGTCATCCGGGACTAGCGGGAGTGCCTACGAGCAGTACTTC
TRBV11-2	TRBJ2-7	TRBD2	NA	CASSRLAGDPEEQYF	TGTGCCAGCAGCCGACTAGCGGGAGATCCAGAAGAGCAGTACTTC
TRBV5-1	TRBJ1-3	NA	NA	CASSSGQSSGNTIYF	TGCGCCAGCAGCTCAGGACAGTCCTCTGGAAACACCATATATTTT
TRBV30	TRBJ2-5	TRBD2	NA	CAWSSGTSRETQYF	TGTGCCTGGAGTTCGGGGACTAGCAGGGAGACCCAGTACTTC
TRBV7-9	TRBJ2-7	NA	few	CASRQGREQYF	TGTGCCAGCAGGCAGGGGAGGGAGCAGTACTTC
TRBV19	TRBJ1-5	NA	NA	CASREGQNQPQHF	TGTGCCAGTAGAGAGGGCCAAAATCAGCCCCAGCATTTT
TRBV2	TRBJ1-2	NA	few	CASSEQVLRGYTF	TGTGCCAGCAGTGAACAGGTCCTTCGAGGCTACACCTTC
TRBV29-1	TRBJ1-1	NA	NA	CSVDEGRETEAFF	TGCAGCGTTGACGAGGGGCGGGAGACTGAAGCTTTCTTT
TRBV10-2	TRBJ1-4	NA	NA	CASSPGLVTANEKLFF	TGCGCCAGCAGCCCCGGACTCGTAACGGCTAATGAAAAACTGTTTTTT
TRBV11-2	TRBJ1-4	NA	NA	CASSLNRHSNEKLFF	TGTGCCAGCAGCTTAAATCGGCATTCGAATGAAAAACTGTTTTTT
TRBV28	TRBJ2-1	NA	NA	CASSLAANEQFF	TGTGCCAGCAGTTTAGCGGCAAATGAGCAGTTCTTC
TRBV10-1	TRBJ2-1	NA	NA	CASSESGGLRNEQFF	TGCGCCAGCAGTGAGTCTGGGGGGCTAAGGAATGAGCAGTTCTTC
TRBV19	TRBJ1-2	NA	NA	CASIRGTSSGPVSYGYTF	TGTGCCAGTATCCGGGGGACATCCTCAGGGCCCGTCTCCTATGGCTACACCTTC
TRBV7-3	TRBJ2-5	NA	NA	CASSLTPSLETQYF	TGTGCCAGCAGCTTAACTCCGAGCCTGGAGACCCAGTACTTC
TRBV10-2	TRBJ2-3	NA	once	CASSESKGAAGVDTQYF	TGCGCCAGCAGTGAGTCGAAAGGAGCGGCAGGGGTAGATACGCAGTATTTT
TRBV9	TRBJ2-1	TRBD1	NA	CASSNRDSHGNEQFF	TGTGCCAGCAGCAACCGGGACAGCCACGGCAATGAGCAGTTCTTC
TRBV18	TRBJ1-1	NA	NA	CASSPPSSPGTEAFF	TGTGCCAGCTCACCCCCGTCGTCGCCAGGCACTGAAGCTTTCTTT
TRBV6-6	TRBJ1-1	NA	few	CASILGGHTEAFF	TGTGCCAGCATCCTTGGGGGTCACACTGAAGCTTTCTTT
TRBV18	TRBJ1-5	NA	once	CASSLGQDQPQHF	TGTGCCAGCTCCCTCGGTCAGGATCAGCCCCAGCATTTT
TRBV5-1	TRBJ2-3	NA	few	CASSLEGSSDTQYF	TGCGCCAGCAGCTTGGAGGGATCCTCAGATACGCAGTATTTT
TRBV6-1	TRBJ1-2	NA	NA	CASSATEANYGYTF	TGTGCCAGCAGTGCGACAGAAGCTAACTATGGCTACACCTTC
TRBV7-3	TRBJ2-3	NA	NA	CASSLTTPSDTQYF	TGTGCCAGCAGCTTGACGACTCCGTCGGATACGCAGTATTTT
TRBV6-1	TRBJ1-2	TRBD1	NA	CASSAGQDYGYTF	TGTGCCAGCAGTGCGGGACAGGACTATGGCTACACCTTC
TRBV18	TRBJ2-5	NA	NA	CASSPVVGFETQYF	TGTGCCAGCTCACCCGTAGTGGGGTTCGAGACCCAGTACTTC
TRBV18	TRBJ2-5	NA	NA	CASSPSGRQETQYF	TGTGCCAGCTCACCTAGCGGCAGACAAGAGACCCAGTACTTC
TRBV6-1	TRBJ2-7	NA	NA	CASSGMRVPNYEQYF	TGTGCCAGCAGTGGTATGAGGGTCCCTAACTACGAGCAGTACTTC
TRBV6-1	TRBJ2-7	TRBD1	NA	CASSEPGQGGEQYF	TGTGCCAGCAGTGAACCCGGACAGGGCGGCGAGCAGTACTTC
TRBV5-4	TRBJ2-3	NA	NA	CASSSTATSTDTQYF	TGTGCCAGCAGCTCGACAGCAACTAGCACAGATACGCAGTATTTT
TRBV11-3	TRBJ2-7	NA	NA	CASSLGTVYEQYF	TGTGCCAGCAGCCTCGGGACCGTCTACGAGCAGTACTTC
TRBV6-5	TRBJ2-7	NA	NA	CASSYSAQGIDEQYF	TGTGCCAGCAGTTACTCTGCCCAGGGAATCGACGAGCAGTACTTC
TRBV5-4	TRBJ2-5	TRBD2	NA	CASGSTSGSRETQYF	TGTGCCAGCGGGTCGACTAGCGGGAGTAGGGAGACCCAGTACTTC
TRBV28	TRBJ2-7	TRBD2	few	CASSTPSGRAGEQYF	TGTGCCAGCAGTACTCCGAGCGGGAGGGCGGGGGAGCAGTACTTC
TRBV5-1	TRBJ2-5	NA	NA	CASSPGLGEWETQYF	TGCGCCAGCAGCCCGGGCCTCGGCGAGTGGGAGACCCAGTACTTC
TRBV9	TRBJ2-2	NA	NA	CASSVVGDTGELFF	TGTGCCAGCAGCGTAGTAGGGGATACCGGGGAGCTGTTTTTT
TRBV2	TRBJ1-5	NA	few	CASREGNQPQHF	TGTGCCAGCAGGGAGGGCAATCAGCCCCAGCATTTT
TRBV7-6	TRBJ2-1	NA	once	CASSPSGPDEQFF	TGTGCCAGCAGCCCCAGCGGGCCGGACGAGCAGTTCTTC
TRBV27	TRBJ2-2	NA	NA	CASSVTWNTGELFF	TGTGCCAGCAGTGTGACATGGAACACCGGGGAGCTGTTTTTT
TRBV6-1	TRBJ1-5	TRBD1	NA	CATHRGSNQPQHF	TGTGCCACACACAGGGGCAGCAATCAGCCCCAGCATTTT
TRBV6-5	TRBJ1-1	TRBD1	few	CASSYDRARTEAFF	TGTGCCAGCAGTTACGACAGGGCACGTACTGAAGCTTTCTTT